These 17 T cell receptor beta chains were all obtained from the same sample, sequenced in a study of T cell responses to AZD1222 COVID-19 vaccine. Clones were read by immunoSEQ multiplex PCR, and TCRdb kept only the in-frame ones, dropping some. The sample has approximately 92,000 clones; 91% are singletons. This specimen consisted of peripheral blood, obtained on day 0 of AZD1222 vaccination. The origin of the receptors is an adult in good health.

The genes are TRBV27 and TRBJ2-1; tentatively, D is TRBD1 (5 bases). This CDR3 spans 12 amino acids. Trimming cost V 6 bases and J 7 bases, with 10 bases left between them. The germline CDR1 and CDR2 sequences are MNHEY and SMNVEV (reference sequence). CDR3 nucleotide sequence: TGTGCCAGCAGCCAAAAGGGGAATGAGCAGTTCTTC. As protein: CASSQKGNEQFF.

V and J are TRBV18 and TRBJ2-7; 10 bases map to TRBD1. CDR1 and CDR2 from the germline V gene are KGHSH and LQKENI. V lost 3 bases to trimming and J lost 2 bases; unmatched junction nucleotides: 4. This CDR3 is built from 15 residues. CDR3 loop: CASSPPTGGTYEQYF. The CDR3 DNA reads TGTGCCAGCTCACCCCCGACAGGGGGCACCTACGAGCAGTACTTC.

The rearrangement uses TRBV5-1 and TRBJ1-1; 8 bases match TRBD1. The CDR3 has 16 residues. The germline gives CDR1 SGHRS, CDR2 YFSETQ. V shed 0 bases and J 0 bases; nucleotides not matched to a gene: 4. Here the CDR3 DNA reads TGCGCCAGCAGCTTGGACGGACAGGGAATGAACACTGAAGCTTTCTTT. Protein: CASSLDGQGMNTEAFF.

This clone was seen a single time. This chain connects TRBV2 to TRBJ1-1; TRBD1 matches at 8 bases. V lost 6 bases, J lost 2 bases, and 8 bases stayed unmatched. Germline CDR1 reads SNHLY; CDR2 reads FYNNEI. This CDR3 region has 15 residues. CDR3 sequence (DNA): TGTGCCAGCAGGGACCAGGGGGCAGGAAACACTGAAGCTTTCTTT. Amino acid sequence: CASRDQGAGNTEAFF.

CDR3 nucleotide sequence: TGTGCCACCAGTGATCCCCGGACGAACACCGGGGAGCTGTTTTTT. The encoded protein is CATSDPRTNTGELFF. The chain links TRBV24-1 to TRBJ2-2; no clear D. The CDR3 extends over 15 amino acids. V was pared by 3 bases and J by 0 bases, with 7 bases between. Germline V lookup: CDR1 KGHDR, CDR2 SFDVKD.

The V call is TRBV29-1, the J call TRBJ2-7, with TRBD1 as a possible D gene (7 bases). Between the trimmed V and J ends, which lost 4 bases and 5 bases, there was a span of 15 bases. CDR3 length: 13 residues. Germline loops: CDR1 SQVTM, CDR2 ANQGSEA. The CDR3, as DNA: TGCAGCGTTGTAAGAGGGGGCGGGAACGAGCAGTACTTC. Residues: CSVVRGGGNEQYF.

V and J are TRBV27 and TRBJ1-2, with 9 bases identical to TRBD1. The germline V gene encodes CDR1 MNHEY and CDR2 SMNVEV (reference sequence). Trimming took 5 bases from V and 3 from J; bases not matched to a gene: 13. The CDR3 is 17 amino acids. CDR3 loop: CASSPQPTGGPYYGYTF. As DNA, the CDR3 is TGTGCCAGCAGTCCTCAACCGACAGGGGGGCCCTACTATGGCTACACCTTC.

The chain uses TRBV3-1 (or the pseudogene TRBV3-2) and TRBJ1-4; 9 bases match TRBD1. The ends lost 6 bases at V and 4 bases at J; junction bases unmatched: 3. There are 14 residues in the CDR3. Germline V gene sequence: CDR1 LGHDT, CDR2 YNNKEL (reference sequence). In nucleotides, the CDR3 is TGTGCCAGCAGGCTGACAGGGGGTAATGAAAAACTGTTTTTT. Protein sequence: CASRLTGGNEKLFF.

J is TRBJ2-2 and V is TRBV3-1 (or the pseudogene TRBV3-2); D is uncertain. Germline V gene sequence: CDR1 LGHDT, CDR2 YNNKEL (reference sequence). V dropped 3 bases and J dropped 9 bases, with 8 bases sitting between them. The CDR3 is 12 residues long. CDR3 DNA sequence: TGTGCCAGCAGCCATCGCTCGAGGGAGCTGTTTTTT. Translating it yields CASSHRSRELFF.

The CDR3 nucleotides are TGCGCCAGCAGCCAAGGATTAACAGGGGGCCGTCATGAGCAGTTCTTC. Translation gives CASSQGLTGGRHEQFF. The gene calls are TRBV4-1 and TRBJ2-1; 9 bases align to TRBD1. Germline lookup yields CDR1 MGHRA and CDR2 YSYEKL. V trimming: 1 base; J trimming: 8 bases; junction bases outside the gene matches: 9. CDR3 length equals 16 residues.

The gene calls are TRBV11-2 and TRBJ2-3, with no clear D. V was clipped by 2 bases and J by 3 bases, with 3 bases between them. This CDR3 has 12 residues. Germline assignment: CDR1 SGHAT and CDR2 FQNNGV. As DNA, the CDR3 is TGTGCCAGCAGCTTACCGACAGATACGCAGTATTTT. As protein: CASSLPTDTQYF.

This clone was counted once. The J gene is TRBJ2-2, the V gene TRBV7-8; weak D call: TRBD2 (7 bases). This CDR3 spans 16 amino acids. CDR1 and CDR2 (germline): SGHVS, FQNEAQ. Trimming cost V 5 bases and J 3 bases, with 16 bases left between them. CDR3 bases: TGTGCCAGCAGCCCTAGGGGGGGAGCTTACACCGGGGAGCTGTTTTTT. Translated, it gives CASSPRGGAYTGELFF.

The CDR3 sequence is CASSIVGGNTEAFF. CDR3 DNA sequence: TGTGCCAGTAGTATAGTCGGAGGGAACACTGAAGCTTTCTTT. This chain connects TRBV19 to TRBJ1-1; D gene unclear. Trimming pared 1 base from V and 1 base from J, leaving 7 bases between. Germline V gives CDR1 LNHDA, CDR2 SQIVND (reference sequence). The CDR3 length is 14 residues.

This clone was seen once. The CDR3 DNA sequence: TGTGCCAGCAGCCCCTACATTGACAGGGGCTATAATTCACCCCTCCACTTT. It codes for CASSPYIDRGYNSPLHF. The chain has TRBV7-2 and TRBJ1-6; TRBD1 matches 8 bases. Trimming removed 5 bases from V and 3 bases from J; junction bases left unmatched: 9. This CDR3 has 17 amino acids. CDR1 is SGHTA, CDR2 FQGNSA, per germline.

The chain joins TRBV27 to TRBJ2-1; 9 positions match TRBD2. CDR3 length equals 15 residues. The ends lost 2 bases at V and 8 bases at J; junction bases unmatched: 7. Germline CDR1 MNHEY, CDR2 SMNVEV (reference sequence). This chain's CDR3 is CASSLMASGEDEQFF. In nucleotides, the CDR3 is TGTGCCAGCAGTTTAATGGCTAGCGGGGAGGATGAGCAGTTCTTC.

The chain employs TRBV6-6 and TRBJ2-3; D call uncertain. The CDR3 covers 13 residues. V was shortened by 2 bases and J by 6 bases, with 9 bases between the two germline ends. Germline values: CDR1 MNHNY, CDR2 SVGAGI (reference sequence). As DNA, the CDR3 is TGTGCCAGCAGTTACACAGACGGGGATACGCAGTATTTT. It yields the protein CASSYTDGDTQYF.

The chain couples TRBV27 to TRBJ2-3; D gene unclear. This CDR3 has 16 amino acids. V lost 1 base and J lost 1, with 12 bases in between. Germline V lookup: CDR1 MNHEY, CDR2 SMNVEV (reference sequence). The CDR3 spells CASSLLILGRTDTQYF. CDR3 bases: TGTGCCAGCAGTTTATTGATCCTAGGCCGCACAGATACGCAGTATTTT.